The next 8 T cell receptor beta chains were all read from a single sample in a study of shared clonotypes between healthy human individuals. Profiled with immunoSEQ multiplex PCR; TCRdb holds only in-frame clones, not every one. The repertoire holds about 180,000 clones, with over 85% as singletons. The sequencing sample was made of naive CD4+ T cells sorted from blood. Subset here: CD45RA+ positively selected. The receptors shown here come from a woman younger than 45 in good health.

The chain combines TRBV19 with TRBJ2-7; no clear D gene. V was shortened by 3 bases and J by 3 bases, with 12 bases between the two germline ends. This CDR3 spans 14 amino acids. In germline, CDR1 is LNHDA, CDR2 SQIVND (reference sequence). The CDR3 sequence: CASSIGRTYYEQYF. CDR3 coding DNA: TGTGCCAGTAGTATCGGTAGGACCTACTACGAGCAGTACTTC.

The chain recombines TRBV28 with TRBJ2-2; possible D gene TRBD1, 6 bases. The CDR3 is 16 residues long. Trimming left V 5 bases short and J 4 bases short, with 17 bases between. Per the germline V gene, CDR1 is MDHEN and CDR2 is SYDVKM. CDR3 coding DNA: TGTGCCAGCAGTCCACAGGGCCGCCCGGGCACCGGGGAGCTGTTTTTT. Protein product: CASSPQGRPGTGELFF. The full variable domain, rest sourced from reference TRBV28 and TRBJ2-2, is DVKVTQSSRYLVKRTGEKVFLECVQDMDHENMFWYRQDPGLGLRLIYFSYDVKMKEKGDIPEGYSVSREKKERFSLILESASTNQTSMYLCASSPQGRPGTGELFFGEGSRLTVL.

Written as DNA, the CDR3 is TGTGCCAGCAGCTTTGGAGGGGACCAGCCCCAGCATTTT. Encoded protein: CASSFGGDQPQHF. The V call is TRBV5-4, the J call TRBJ1-5, with a tentative D call TRBD1 (5 bases). CDR1 and CDR2 (germline): SGHNT, YYREEE (reference sequence). The V end was cut by 2 bases, the J end by 7 bases, with 10 bases between. CDR3 length equals 13 residues.

The chain combines TRBV29-1 with TRBJ2-5; D gene uncertain. The CDR3 consists of 12 residues. V shed 4 bases and J shed 3 bases, with 9 bases lying between them. Germline CDR1 and CDR2: SQVTM and ANQGSEA. The CDR3 reads CSVVPAEETQYF. The DNA of the CDR3 is TGCAGCGTTGTCCCGGCCGAAGAGACCCAGTACTTC.

The chain links TRBV25-1 to TRBJ2-7; TRBD1 matches 9 bases. The V segment lost 3 bases and the J segment 5 bases; nucleotides outside the gene matches: 8. This CDR3 is built from 15 residues. From germline, CDR1 is MGHDK and CDR2 SYGVNS. CDR3 bases: TGTGCCAGCAGTGATTGGACAGGGGCTGCGGACGAGCAGTACTTC. Translated: CASSDWTGAADEQYF.

The rearrangement uses TRBV9 and TRBJ2-1, with D possibly matching TRBD1 (5 bases). The CDR3 spans 15 residues. Germline V gene data show CDR1 as SGDLS and CDR2 as YYNGEE. V lost 0 bases to trimming and J lost 8 bases, with 15 bases between them. The CDR3 region has the DNA TGTGCCAGCAGCGTAGCTGTCCAGGGTTGGGATGAGCAGTTCTTC. It is translated as CASSVAVQGWDEQFF.

V gene TRBV18 combines with J gene TRBJ2-5, with D possibly matching TRBD2 (6 bases). Matching the DNA end better, TRBJ2-7 makes the J call doubtful. The V gene's germline CDR1 is KGHSH and CDR2 LQKENI. This CDR3 region has 14 residues. The CDR3 is CASSTQEREAEQYF. DNA for the CDR3: TGTGCCAGCTCAACGCAGGAGAGGGAGGCCGAGCAGTACTTC.

This chain uses TRBV14 with TRBJ2-7; perhaps TRBD2 as D (7 bases). The germline CDR1 and CDR2 sequences are SGHDN and FVKESK. V shed 5 bases and J shed 3 bases, with 14 bases lying between them. This CDR3 comprises 14 residues. CDR3 in DNA: TGTGCCAGCAGCGCCTTAGGGGGGGTCTACGAGCAGTACTTC. Its translation is CASSALGGVYEQYF. The whole variable domain, filled in from reference TRBV14 and TRBJ2-7, reads EAGVTQFPSHSVIEKGQTVTLRCDPISGHDNLYWYRRVMGKEIKFLLHFVKESKQDESGMPNNRFLAERTGGTYSTLKVQPAELEDSGVYFCASSALGGVYEQYFGPGTRLTVT.